The 31 T cell receptor beta chains in this list originate from one sample, sequenced in a study of blood T cell repertoires in COVID-19 (TCRdb year 2020). The library relied on the immunoSEQ multiplex PCR assay. TCRdb mirrors the immuneACCESS table, restricted to in-frame sequences. Some clones are absent from its copies; in checked studies, under half trace to an unresolved V gene, and the reason for the others is unknown. This sample holds approximately 130,000 clones; 70% to 90% were observed only once. Jointly, the top ten make up roughly 13% of the sample. The sample taken for sequencing was peripheral blood. The receptor set was obtained from a human donor in a cohort sampled during active COVID-19.

This chain uses TRBV5-6 with TRBJ2-7; no reliable D call. V lost 5 bases and J 1 base, leaving 10 bases between the germline ends. Germline CDR1 reads SGHDT; CDR2 reads YYEEEE. This CDR3 contains 13 residues. The chain's CDR3 is CASRLFGSYEQYF. The CDR3 DNA follows: TGTGCCAGCAGGCTTTTCGGGTCCTACGAGCAGTACTTC.

The J gene is TRBJ2-1, the V gene TRBV3-1 (or the pseudogene TRBV3-2); D gene ambiguous. Between the trimmed V and J ends, which lost 5 bases and 6 bases, there was a span of 5 bases. CDR1 is LGHDT, CDR2 YNNKEL, per germline (reference sequence). CDR3 length equals 11 residues. The CDR3 spells CASSSGNEQFF. As DNA, the CDR3 is TGTGCCAGCAGCTCCGGCAATGAGCAGTTCTTC.

The chain uses TRBV7-9 and TRBJ2-3; D is perhaps TRBD1 (6 bases). Germline CDR1 reads SEHNR; CDR2 reads FQNEAQ (reference sequence). This CDR3 region has 14 residues. The ends were cut back, 10 bases at V and 0 bases at J, with 14 bases in the middle. The CDR3 protein is CATTDQGSTDTQYF. CDR3 sequence (DNA): TGTGCCACCACTGACCAGGGGAGCACAGATACGCAGTATTTT.

This clone showed up just a few times. This chain links TRBV4-1 with TRBJ1-1; 8 bases map to TRBD1. Germline CDR1 is MGHRA and CDR2 is YSYEKL. Losses at the gene ends were 4 bases for V and 6 bases for J; bases not matched to a gene: 4. CDR3 length equals 13 residues. CDR3 nucleotides: TGCGCCAGCAGCCGAACACAGGGGGCTGAAGCTTTCTTT. Its protein is CASSRTQGAEAFF.

The V call is TRBV27, the J call TRBJ1-1; the D gene is possibly TRBD1 (5 bases). This CDR3 has 12 residues. The germline V and J ends were trimmed by 6 bases and 6 bases, with 11 bases remaining between them. Germline values: CDR1 MNHEY, CDR2 SMNVEV (reference sequence). CDR3 loop: CASRAWGAEAFF. CDR3 coding DNA: TGTGCCAGCAGAGCCTGGGGGGCTGAAGCTTTCTTT.

CDR3: CASRPTGPGNTIYF. CDR3 nucleotides: TGTGCCAGCAGACCGACAGGGCCTGGAAACACCATATATTTT. The gene calls are TRBV5-6 and TRBJ1-3; the match to TRBD1 covers 7 bases. The length of the CDR3 is 14 residues. Germline V lookup: CDR1 SGHDT, CDR2 YYEEEE. V lost 5 bases and J lost 2; bases outside the gene matches: 4.

The CDR3 DNA reads TGTGCCAGCAGCGTAAGCGGGGTTGGTTCACCCCTCCACTTT. Amino acid sequence: CASSVSGVGSPLHF. The chain joins TRBV7-2 to TRBJ1-6; D gene ambiguous. The germline V gene has CDR1 SGHTA and CDR2 FQGNSA. Between the trimmed V and J ends, which lost 5 bases and 9 bases, there was a span of 14 bases. This CDR3 is built from 14 residues.

The CDR3, as DNA: TGTGCCAGCAGTGCAGCCAGGTTGGGGAACACTGAAGCTTTCTTT. It yields the protein CASSAARLGNTEAFF. The rearrangement uses TRBV6-1 and TRBJ1-1; D gene uncertain. The CDR3 totals 15 residues. CDR1 and CDR2 (germline): MNHNS, SASEGT. Trimming removed 4 bases at V and 1 base at J, with 13 bases between.

The chain uses TRBV19 and TRBJ2-3, with D possibly TRBD2 on 5 matching bases. V was trimmed by 3 bases and J by 1 base, leaving 14 bases between them. This CDR3 has 16 amino acids. CDR1 and CDR2 (germline): LNHDA, SQIVND (reference sequence). The CDR3 spells CASSMLLWERTDTQYF. Here the CDR3 DNA reads TGTGCCAGTAGTATGTTGTTGTGGGAGCGCACAGATACGCAGTATTTT.

This clone was counted once. The chain couples TRBV10-3 to TRBJ2-7, with 7 bases that match TRBD2. The germline gives CDR1 ENHRY, CDR2 SYGVKD. There are 13 residues in the CDR3. J gave up 2 bases and V 6 bases, and 4 bases lay outside the gene matches. The CDR3 is CAISARGAYEQYF. The CDR3 coding sequence is TGTGCCATCAGCGCCCGGGGGGCCTACGAGCAGTACTTC.

The chain has TRBV13 and TRBJ2-1; D is perhaps TRBD2 (5 bases). Germline CDR1 and CDR2: PRHDT and FYEKMQ (reference sequence). The CDR3 is made up of 12 amino acids. The ends were cut back, 8 bases at V and 5 bases at J, with 10 bases in the middle. The CDR3 reads CASATGNNEQFF. The CDR3 nucleotides read TGTGCCAGCGCCACCGGGAACAATGAGCAGTTCTTC.

This chain joins TRBV27 and TRBJ1-2; no firm D call. V was shortened by 3 bases and J by 1 base, with 6 bases between the two germline ends. The germline V gene encodes CDR1 MNHEY and CDR2 SMNVEV (reference sequence). The CDR3 has 13 residues. Here the CDR3 reads CASSLSFNYGYTF. The CDR3 DNA reads as TGTGCCAGCAGTTTGAGCTTTAACTATGGCTACACCTTC.

The chain has TRBV11-2 and TRBJ2-4; the D gene is possibly TRBD2 (6 bases). The CDR3 loop spans 15 amino acids. Trimming cost V 4 bases and J 8 bases, with 18 bases left between them. Per the germline V gene, CDR1 is SGHAT and CDR2 is FQNNGV. As DNA, the CDR3 is TGTGCCAGCAGCTCCTCTCCAACCCCGGGAGACATTCAGTACTTC. Translated, it gives CASSSSPTPGDIQYF. The variable domain in full, completed from reference TRBV11-2 and TRBJ2-4, reads EAGVAQSPRYKIIEKRQSVAFWCNPISGHATLYWYQQILGQGPKLLIQFQNNGVVDDSQLPKDRFSAERLKGVDSTLKIQPAKLEDSAVYLCASSSSPTPGDIQYFGAGTRLSVL.

The V and J genes are TRBV3-1 (or the pseudogene TRBV3-2) and TRBJ1-1; D perhaps matches TRBD1 (5 bases). The length of the CDR3 is 12 residues. With 2 bases removed from V and 5 bases from J, the gap between germline ends came to 6 bases. Germline loops: CDR1 LGHDT, CDR2 YNNKEL (reference sequence). The DNA of the CDR3 is TGTGCCAGCAGCCAACGGGGGACTGAAGCTTTCTTT. Encoded protein: CASSQRGTEAFF.

The gene calls are TRBV30 and TRBJ1-1; TRBD1 aligns across 9 bases. CDR1 and CDR2 (germline): GTSNPN, SVGIG (reference sequence). The V gene end was trimmed by 1 base and the J gene end by 11 bases; junction bases not matched to a gene: 2. The CDR3 is 11 residues long. This CDR3 reads CAWSGTGEAFF. CDR3 coding DNA: TGTGCCTGGAGTGGGACAGGGGAGGCTTTCTTT.

This chain joins TRBV27 and TRBJ1-1; D not certain. The germline V and J ends were trimmed by 3 bases and 1 base, with 9 bases remaining between them. CDR1 and CDR2 (germline): MNHEY, SMNVEV (reference sequence). The CDR3 sequence is 14 residues long. CDR3 sequence reads: CASSFQDANTEAFF. The CDR3 coding sequence is TGTGCCAGCAGTTTTCAGGATGCGAACACTGAAGCTTTCTTT.

This clone showed up just once. Germline is not matched at one junction end, which may reflect a read error. This chain connects TRBV7-7 to TRBJ1-4, with 7 bases aligning to TRBD1. The CDR3 is 15 residues long. CDR1 is SSHAT and CDR2 is FNYEAQ in the germline V gene (reference sequence). CDR3 in DNA: TGTGCTAGCAATATTAGTCGAACAGGGGTAGAAAAACTGTTTTTT. This translates into CASNISRTGVEKLFF.

V usage is TRBV19 and J usage is TRBJ1-1, with D uncertain. CDR1 is LNHDA and CDR2 is SQIVND in the germline V gene (reference sequence). The germline V and J ends were trimmed by 3 bases and 2 bases, with 7 bases remaining between them. This CDR3 comprises 13 residues. CDR3 DNA sequence: TGTGCCAGTAGTATGGTGGCTAACACTGAAGCTTTCTTT. It encodes CASSMVANTEAFF.

The CDR3 here is CASSLNGAGGATDTQYF. CDR3 DNA sequence: TGCGCCAGCAGCTTGAACGGGGCAGGGGGCGCGACAGATACGCAGTATTTT. The rearrangement uses TRBV5-1 and TRBJ2-3; 8 bases are shared with TRBD1. Germline values: CDR1 SGHRS, CDR2 YFSETQ. The CDR3 is made up of 17 amino acids. The V gene end was trimmed by 1 base and the J gene end by 3 bases; junction bases not matched to a gene: 10.

This chain connects TRBV5-1 to TRBJ2-7; tentative D call: TRBD2 (5 bases). Germline V gene lookup returns CDR1 SGHRS and CDR2 YFSETQ. Trimming removed 6 bases at V and 6 bases at J, with 13 bases between. The CDR3 has 12 residues. The CDR3 loop reads CASTYGNGEQYF. The CDR3 DNA reads as TGCGCCAGCACCTACGGGAATGGCGAGCAGTACTTC.

The sample holds a few counts of this clone. The chain uses TRBV9 and TRBJ1-6; no clear D gene. Germline-derived CDR1 and CDR2 are SGDLS and YYNGEE. The CDR3 totals 15 residues. The V end lost 4 bases, the J end lost 7 bases, and 15 bases lay between the germline ends. DNA of the CDR3: TGTGCCAGCAGCCTTACCTCGGGTTCCAATTCACCCCTCCACTTT. Translated: CASSLTSGSNSPLHF.

The chain is built from TRBV25-1 and TRBJ1-5, with D unresolved. The CDR3 runs 12 residues. With 1 base removed from V and 13 bases from J, the gap between germline ends came to 11 bases. Per germline, CDR1 MGHDK and CDR2 SYGVNS. CDR3 sequence reads: CASSESGEKQHF. The DNA of the CDR3 is TGTGCCAGCAGTGAATCGGGAGAGAAACAGCATTTT.

The chain is built from TRBV28 and TRBJ2-7; 10 bases fit TRBD1. After removal of 5 bases from V and 2 bases from J, the junction contained 6 bases not matched to a gene. Germline CDR1 is MDHEN and CDR2 is SYDVKM. The CDR3 contains 15 residues. The CDR3 sequence is CASSTRDRGPYEQYF. In DNA, the CDR3 is TGTGCCAGCAGTACCCGGGACAGGGGCCCCTACGAGCAGTACTTC.

This chain links TRBV27 with TRBJ1-1, with TRBD1 as a possible D gene (5 bases). Looked up from germline, CDR1 is MNHEY and CDR2 is SMNVEV (reference sequence). The V end lost 2 bases, the J end lost 3 bases, and 10 bases lay between the germline ends. The CDR3 is 14 amino acids. The CDR3 is CASSLQGEDTEAFF. The CDR3 DNA reads TGTGCCAGCAGTTTACAAGGGGAGGACACTGAAGCTTTCTTT.

For the CDR3, the DNA is TGTGCCAGCAGCCAAAAGGTAGTGGAGGGGGCGGACTATGGCTACACCTTC. It yields the protein CASSQKVVEGADYGYTF. V is TRBV4-2 and J is TRBJ1-2; 7 bases fit TRBD1. The CDR3 is 17 residues long. Germline CDR1 LGHNA, CDR2 YNFKEQ. After removal of 2 bases from V and 3 bases from J, the junction contained 12 bases not matched to a gene.

The V call is TRBV19, the J call TRBJ1-1; 7 positions agree with TRBD1. Germline CDR1 and CDR2: LNHDA and SQIVND (reference sequence). The J segment lost 8 bases and the V segment lost 4 bases, leaving 4 bases of the junction unmatched. The CDR3 length is 12 residues. CDR3 in DNA: TGTGCCAGTAGTACGGACAGGACCGAAGCTTTCTTT. Translation: CASSTDRTEAFF.

This clone was recorded a few times. The gene calls are TRBV30 and TRBJ1-5, with a tentative D call TRBD1 (6 bases). V shed 1 base and J shed 6 bases, with 10 bases lying between them. Germline V gene data show CDR1 as GTSNPN and CDR2 as SVGIG (reference sequence). This CDR3 is 13 amino acids long. The CDR3 protein is CAWSGGRRQPQHF. The CDR3 DNA reads TGTGCCTGGAGTGGGGGGCGACGTCAGCCCCAGCATTTT.

Notes on this clone: The junction departs from germline at one end; a sequencing error may be responsible. The chain recombines TRBV9 with TRBJ2-5; 11 bases agree with TRBD2. Germline CDR1 and CDR2: SGDLS and YYNGEE. There are 13 residues in the CDR3. CDR3 bases: TGTGCCAGCAGCGTTAGCGGGGGGGTACCCCCGAACTTC. This codes for CASSVSGGVPPNF.

The chain uses TRBV5-1 and TRBJ1-1; TRBD1 matches at 12 bases. Trimming removed 4 bases from V and 8 bases from J; junction bases left unmatched: 6. The CDR3 consists of 14 residues. CDR1 is SGHRS, CDR2 YFSETQ, per germline. DNA of the CDR3: TGCGCCAGCAGCGGGGGACAGGGGGCTCGAGAAGCTTTCTTT. It yields the protein CASSGGQGAREAFF. The complete variable domain, with remaining parts taken from reference TRBV5-1 and TRBJ1-1, reads KAGVTQTPRYLIKTRGQQVTLSCSPISGHRSVSWYQQTPGQGLQFLFEYFSETQRNKGNFPGRFSGRQFSNSRSEMNVSTLELGDSALYLCASSGGQGAREAFFGQGTRLTVV.

This chain links TRBV14 with TRBJ1-1; no reliable D call. V was pared by 4 bases and J by 4 bases, with 25 bases between. The CDR3 loop spans 18 amino acids. The germline V gene has CDR1 SGHDN and CDR2 FVKESK. The CDR3 coding sequence is TGTGCCAGCAGCCCCCGCAACGGCGGGGTAGCCGCGGCCACTGAAGCTTTCTTT. Translation: CASSPRNGGVAAATEAFF.

This rearrangement joins TRBV5-1 to TRBJ1-4; D possibly corresponds to TRBD1 (6 bases). Trimming shortened V by 0 bases and J by 8 bases, and 8 bases separated the two germline ends. The germline V gene has CDR1 SGHRS and CDR2 YFSETQ. The CDR3 sequence is 13 residues long. Here the CDR3 DNA reads TGCGCCAGCAGCTTGGCGACAGGCGAAAAACTGTTTTTT. The encoded protein is CASSLATGEKLFF.